This entry lists 20 T cell receptor beta chains sequenced from one sample in a study of shared clonotypes between healthy human individuals. The method was immunoSEQ multiplex PCR; TCRdb's version includes in-frame clones alone and lacks a portion of them. Among approximately 620,000 clones listed, more than 95% were seen once. The material sequenced was naive CD4+ T cells sorted from blood. Sample subset: CD45RA+ positively selected. These TCRs come from a woman aged 25 to 39 in good health.

The V gene is TRBV6-1, the J gene TRBJ2-1; no clear D. V lost 4 bases, J lost 10 bases, and 11 bases lay in between. There are 12 residues in the CDR3. Germline CDR1 is MNHNS and CDR2 is SASEGT. The CDR3 spells CASSVSVSEQFF. In DNA form, the CDR3 reads TGTGCCAGCAGTGTTTCCGTCTCGGAGCAGTTCTTC.

In the case of this clone: At one boundary the junction diverges from the germline segment, which might be a read error. The V call is TRBV7-9, the J call TRBJ1-1; D not certain. Germline V CDR1 and CDR2: SEHNR, FQNEAQ (reference sequence). The length of the CDR3 is 14 residues. This CDR3 reads CASSLAGLIPEAFF. CDR3 DNA: TGTGCCAGCAGCCTAGCGGGGTTAATACCTGAAGCTTTCTTT.

This chain uses TRBV11-3 with TRBJ2-3; 9 bases align to TRBD2. CDR1 is SGHNT, CDR2 YENEEA, per germline. The CDR3 is 16 amino acids. Trimming cost V 0 bases and J 6 bases; bases outside gene matches: 7. This CDR3 is CASSLEVSGSSDTQYF. The CDR3 DNA follows: TGTGCCAGCAGCTTAGAGGTTAGCGGGAGTTCGGATACGCAGTATTTT.

The genes are TRBV28 and TRBJ2-7; D may be TRBD2 (5 bases). From germline, CDR1 is MDHEN and CDR2 SYDVKM. The ends were cut back, 2 bases at V and 3 bases at J, with 8 bases in the middle. This CDR3 has 13 amino acids. The CDR3 DNA reads TGTGCCAGCAGTTTAACGGGGTTCTACGAGCAGTACTTC. Protein sequence: CASSLTGFYEQYF.

The chain uses TRBV19 and TRBJ2-5; 7 bases match TRBD1. The CDR3 is 14 amino acids. CDR1 and CDR2 (germline): LNHDA, SQIVND (reference sequence). V shed 5 bases, J shed 2 bases, and the junction held 5 bases outside the gene matches. In nucleotides, the CDR3 is TGTGCCAGTAGTGTGACAGGGTGGCAAGAGACCCAGTACTTC. Protein product: CASSVTGWQETQYF.

The V call is TRBV2, the J call TRBJ2-1; TRBD2 aligns across 13 bases. J was trimmed by 6 bases and V by 6 bases; bases with no gene match: 2. CDR1 SNHLY and CDR2 FYNNEI come from the germline V gene. The CDR3 is 14 amino acids. This CDR3 reads CASSRTSGSNEQFF. CDR3 nucleotide sequence: TGTGCCAGCAGCCGGACTAGCGGGAGCAATGAGCAGTTCTTC. The whole variable domain, filled in from reference TRBV2 and TRBJ2-1, reads EPEVTQTPSHQVTQMGQEVILRCVPISNHLYFYWYRQILGQKVEFLVSFYNNEISEKSEIFDDQFSVERPDGSNFTLKIRSTKLEDSAMYFCASSRTSGSNEQFFGPGTRLTVL.

The chain carries TRBV30 and TRBJ1-3; no clear D. The CDR3 has 16 amino acids. With 4 bases removed from V and 0 bases from J, the gap between germline ends came to 16 bases. Germline lookup yields CDR1 GTSNPN and CDR2 SVGIG (reference sequence). CDR3 sequence: CAWTLRSRFSGNTIYF. DNA for the CDR3: TGTGCCTGGACTCTCAGGTCTCGGTTCTCTGGAAACACCATATATTTT.

The chain recombines TRBV6-5 with TRBJ2-7; 8 nucleotides line up with TRBD2. Germline-derived CDR1 and CDR2 are MNHEY and SVGAGI. V shed 5 bases and J 3 bases; nucleotides not matched to a gene: 3. The CDR3 is 13 amino acids. CDR3: CASSRLASYEQYF. The CDR3 DNA is TGTGCCAGCAGTCGACTAGCGAGCTACGAGCAGTACTTC.

The chain recombines TRBV27 with TRBJ2-3; no clear D gene. Germline V lookup: CDR1 MNHEY, CDR2 SMNVEV (reference sequence). The CDR3 has 13 residues. Deletions cut 6 bases from V and 0 bases from J, with 7 bases between. The CDR3 DNA is TGTGCCAGCAGCCGTCGTAGCACAGATACGCAGTATTTT. This sequence encodes CASSRRSTDTQYF.

V gene TRBV5-1 combines with J gene TRBJ2-2; D is perhaps TRBD1 (5 bases). Trimming removed 1 base from V and 0 bases from J, with 7 bases in between. The CDR3 runs to 15 residues. Germline loops: CDR1 SGHRS, CDR2 YFSETQ. The CDR3 sequence is CASSLLGPNTGELFF. The CDR3, as DNA: TGCGCCAGCAGCTTGTTGGGGCCGAACACCGGGGAGCTGTTTTTT.

The gene calls are TRBV28 and TRBJ1-1; 7 bases are shared with TRBD1. In germline, CDR1 is MDHEN, CDR2 SYDVKM. The CDR3 loop spans 15 amino acids. Losses at the gene ends were 2 bases for V and 4 bases for J; bases not matched to a gene: 7. The CDR3 DNA is TGTGCCAGCAGTTTAAGGGGGCGCTGGATCACTGAAGCTTTCTTT. Its translation is CASSLRGRWITEAFF. The whole variable domain, filled in from reference TRBV28 and TRBJ1-1, reads DVKVTQSSRYLVKRTGEKVFLECVQDMDHENMFWYRQDPGLGLRLIYFSYDVKMKEKGDIPEGYSVSREKKERFSLILESASTNQTSMYLCASSLRGRWITEAFFGQGTRLTVV.

The rearrangement links TRBV18 to TRBJ2-7, with TRBD2 matching 7 bases. This CDR3 has 14 residues. The germline V gene encodes CDR1 KGHSH and CDR2 LQKENI. J gave up 5 bases and V 3 bases, and 7 bases lay outside the gene matches. In DNA, the CDR3 is TGTGCCAGCTCACCCACGAAGGGACTACACGAGCAGTACTTC. Amino acids: CASSPTKGLHEQYF.

J is TRBJ2-5 and V is TRBV25-1; 7 nucleotides line up with TRBD1. With V trimmed by 3 bases and J by 2 bases, 6 bases remained unmatched. There are 15 residues in the CDR3. Germline CDR1 MGHDK, CDR2 SYGVNS. CDR3 loop: CASSDYRGLQETQYF. The CDR3 bases are TGTGCCAGCAGTGACTACAGGGGATTACAAGAGACCCAGTACTTC.

The chain carries TRBV28 and TRBJ2-1, with 14 bases fitting TRBD2. The length of the CDR3 is 18 residues. CDR1 MDHEN and CDR2 SYDVKM come from the germline V gene. The V segment lost 1 base and the J segment 8 bases; nucleotides outside the gene matches: 10. Here the CDR3 DNA reads TGTGCCAGCAGTTTATATCCCAGGGGACTAGCGGGAGATCATGAGCAGTTCTTC. Translating gives CASSLYPRGLAGDHEQFF.

The chain employs TRBV5-1 and TRBJ2-3, with 8 bases identical to TRBD2. Germline V CDR1 and CDR2: SGHRS, YFSETQ. CDR3 length: 14 residues. V was pared by 5 bases and J by 3 bases, with 5 bases of the junction left unmatched. CDR3 region: CASSPGTRTDTQYF. The DNA of the CDR3 is TGCGCCAGCAGTCCCGGGACTAGAACAGATACGCAGTATTTT.

The rearrangement links TRBV6-1 to TRBJ2-7; weak D call: TRBD1 (5 bases). This CDR3 is built from 13 residues. Trimming cost V 5 bases and J 3 bases, with 11 bases left between them. Germline CDR1 MNHNS, CDR2 SASEGT. The CDR3 loop reads CASSRQSLYEQYF. The CDR3 DNA reads as TGTGCCAGCAGTCGACAGAGCCTCTACGAGCAGTACTTC.

The chain joins TRBV19 to TRBJ1-5; D gene ambiguous. V was cut by 4 bases and J by 0 bases, with 4 bases left in between. This CDR3 comprises 13 residues. Germline assignment: CDR1 LNHDA and CDR2 SQIVND (reference sequence). CDR3 coding DNA: TGTGCCAGTAGTAGCAATAGCAATCAGCCCCAGCATTTT. Its protein product is CASSSNSNQPQHF.

The chain links TRBV13 to TRBJ2-7; 10 bases match TRBD1. With 5 bases clipped from V and 1 base from J, the junction kept 8 bases outside the gene matches. This CDR3 comprises 16 residues. Germline-derived CDR1 and CDR2 are PRHDT and FYEKMQ (reference sequence). The CDR3 is CASSRGGTGVSYEQYF. CDR3 coding DNA: TGTGCCAGCAGCAGAGGCGGGACAGGGGTATCCTACGAGCAGTACTTC.

The rearrangement joins TRBV2 to TRBJ2-1, with D perhaps matching TRBD1 (5 bases). The germline V gene encodes CDR1 SNHLY and CDR2 FYNNEI. The CDR3 is 15 amino acids. V lost 7 bases and J 0 bases, leaving 13 bases between the germline ends. As DNA, the CDR3 is TGTGCCAGCAATGGTCAGGGATTCTCCTACAATGAGCAGTTCTTC. This codes for CASNGQGFSYNEQFF.

The chain recombines TRBV18 with TRBJ2-2, with D possibly matching TRBD2 (5 bases). The CDR3 consists of 16 residues. Germline CDR1 KGHSH, CDR2 LQKENI. V was trimmed by 3 bases and J by 4 bases, leaving 15 bases between them. CDR3 protein: CASSPSGPEVTGELFF. The CDR3 region has the DNA TGTGCCAGCTCACCGAGCGGACCCGAGGTCACCGGGGAGCTGTTTTTT.